The 26 T cell receptor beta chains presented below share a single source sample, sequenced in a study of radiotherapy plus CTLA-4 blockade in lung cancer. Measured with immunoSEQ multiplex PCR; TCRdb has only the in-frame clones, and not every one. The sample yields 70,000 to 90,000 clones, approximately 80% seen once. The sample consisted of peripheral blood, taken from a patient treated with radiotherapy plus ipilimumab. The receptors originated from a human donor with non-small cell lung cancer who had stable disease on radiotherapy plus ipilimumab.

On this clone: Mismatch with germline at one junction end may stem from a read error. This sequence joins TRBV13 and TRBJ2-3; 9 positions match TRBD2. CDR1 and CDR2 from the germline V gene are PRHDT and FYEKMQ (reference sequence). The CDR3 loop spans 16 amino acids. CDR3 amino acids: CASSLGLRGGEDTQYF. In DNA form, the CDR3 reads TGTGCCAGCAGCCTAGGACTGCGCGGGGGGGAAGATACGCAGTATTTT. Together with reference TRBV13 and TRBJ2-3, the CDR3 gives the full variable domain: AAGVIQSPRHLIKEKRETATLKCYPIPRHDTVYWYQQGPGQDPQFLISFYEKMQSDKGSIPDRFSAQQFSDYHSELNMSSLELGDSALYFCASSLGLRGGEDTQYFGPGTRLTVL.

J is TRBJ1-2 and V is TRBV28, with D hard to call. V was pared by 1 base and J by 2 bases, with 8 bases between. The CDR3 is 14 amino acids. Germline assignment: CDR1 MDHEN and CDR2 SYDVKM. The CDR3 sequence: CASSLFSSNYGYTF. In nucleotides, the CDR3 is TGTGCCAGCAGTTTATTCAGTTCCAACTATGGCTACACCTTC.

There are a few counts of this clone. J is TRBJ2-2 and V is TRBV7-3, with D hard to call. CDR1 is SGHTA and CDR2 is FQGTGA in the germline V gene. Trimming cost V 5 bases and J 4 bases, with 14 bases left between them. There are 15 residues in the CDR3. CDR3 coding DNA: TGTGCCAGCAGCCTCTTGGTCGCAGGCACCGGGGAGCTGTTTTTT. Translated, it gives CASSLLVAGTGELFF.

This clone has just one count. V is TRBV19 and J is TRBJ2-7; 7 bases are shared with TRBD2. Germline loops: CDR1 LNHDA, CDR2 SQIVND (reference sequence). With V trimmed by 9 bases and J by 0 bases, 5 bases remained unmatched. There are 13 residues in the CDR3. This CDR3 is CASGRGSSYEQYF. CDR3 sequence (DNA): TGTGCCAGCGGGCGGGGGAGCTCCTACGAGCAGTACTTC. The full variable domain, its missing parts supplied by reference TRBV19 and TRBJ2-7, is DGGITQSPKYLFRKEGQNVTLSCEQNLNHDAMYWYRQDPGQGLRLIYYSQIVNDFQKGDIAEGYSVSREKKESFPLTVTSAQKNPTAFYLCASGRGSSYEQYFGPGTRLTVT.

The chain carries TRBV19 and TRBJ2-5; D gene unclear. CDR1 is LNHDA, CDR2 SQIVND, per germline (reference sequence). The V end lost 5 bases, the J end lost 2 bases, and 24 bases lay between the germline ends. This CDR3 is built from 18 residues. The CDR3: CASSLPQAGTSRQETQYF. The CDR3 DNA is TGTGCCAGTAGTCTCCCCCAGGCAGGAACTTCGAGGCAAGAGACCCAGTACTTC. The full variable domain, its missing parts supplied by reference TRBV19 and TRBJ2-5, is DGGITQSPKYLFRKEGQNVTLSCEQNLNHDAMYWYRQDPGQGLRLIYYSQIVNDFQKGDIAEGYSVSREKKESFPLTVTSAQKNPTAFYLCASSLPQAGTSRQETQYFGPGTRLLVL.

This clone was counted once. The gene calls are TRBV7-8 and TRBJ2-3, with 8 positions matching TRBD1. Trimming at V came to 4 bases and at J to 0 bases, leaving 3 bases not matched to a gene. CDR1 is SGHVS, CDR2 FQNEAQ, per germline. This CDR3 comprises 15 residues. The CDR3 nucleotides read TGTGCCAGCAGCTCGGACAGGGCTAGCACAGATACGCAGTATTTT. It is translated as CASSSDRASTDTQYF.

The CDR3, as DNA: TGTGCCATCAGTGAGGGCGGAAACAATCAGCCCCAGCATTTT. This sequence encodes CAISEGGNNQPQHF. V usage is TRBV10-3 and J usage is TRBJ1-5; D call uncertain. The CDR3 is 14 residues long. V gave up 2 bases and J gave up 3 bases, with 8 bases separating them. Germline loops: CDR1 ENHRY, CDR2 SYGVKD.

V and J are TRBV29-1 and TRBJ2-7, with 12 positions matching TRBD1. This CDR3 has 14 residues. Germline values: CDR1 SQVTM, CDR2 ANQGSEA. Trimming at V came to 7 bases and at J to 2 bases, leaving 6 bases not matched to a gene. CDR3 coding DNA: TGCAGCGCCTCGGGACAGGGGGCCACCTACGAGCAGTACTTC. Its protein is CSASGQGATYEQYF.

J is TRBJ1-1 and V is TRBV28; tentative D call: TRBD1 (5 bases). This CDR3 spans 11 amino acids. Germline V gene lookup returns CDR1 MDHEN and CDR2 SYDVKM. The germline V and J ends were trimmed by 8 bases and 8 bases, with 12 bases remaining between them. The CDR3, as DNA: TGTGCCAGCGGGGGTACAAGGGAAGCTTTCTTT. As protein: CASGGTREAFF. Filled out from reference TRBV28 and TRBJ1-1, the complete variable domain reads DVKVTQSSRYLVKRTGEKVFLECVQDMDHENMFWYRQDPGLGLRLIYFSYDVKMKEKGDIPEGYSVSREKKERFSLILESASTNQTSMYLCASGGTREAFFGQGTRLTVV.

This rearrangement joins TRBV27 to TRBJ2-5, with TRBD1 as a possible D gene (6 bases). V was clipped by 4 bases and J by 5 bases, with 14 bases between them. This CDR3 comprises 14 residues. The germline gives CDR1 MNHEY, CDR2 SMNVEV (reference sequence). The CDR3 region has the DNA TGTGCCAGCAGTTCAAGCTTGAGGGGGGAGACCCAGTACTTC. Amino acids: CASSSSLRGETQYF.

This chain uses TRBV5-1 with TRBJ2-3; tentative D call: TRBD1 (6 bases). This CDR3 has 14 residues. From germline, CDR1 is SGHRS and CDR2 YFSETQ. Trimming removed 7 bases at V and 2 bases at J, with 14 bases between. CDR3 residues: CASARDTSTDTQYF. The CDR3 DNA follows: TGCGCCAGCGCCCGGGACACCTCCACAGATACGCAGTATTTT.

This clone showed up just a few times. This rearrangement joins TRBV6-5 to TRBJ1-1; D is unclear. V was clipped by 10 bases and J by 1 base, with 13 bases between them. Germline CDR1 and CDR2: MNHEY and SVGAGI. This CDR3 has 13 residues. The CDR3 protein is CATQRVGNTEAFF. The CDR3 nucleotides read TGTGCCACCCAACGGGTAGGGAACACTGAAGCTTTCTTT.

Regarding this clone: The junction shows a germline mismatch at one end, possibly a read error. The V gene is TRBV7-3, the J gene TRBJ2-2; TRBD1 matches at 11 bases. The CDR3 has 16 amino acids. The germline gives CDR1 SGHTA, CDR2 FQGTGA. The CDR3 protein is CASSLIGQGATEELFF. The DNA of the CDR3 is TGTGCCAGCAGCTTAATCGGACAGGGGGCGACCGAGGAGCTGTTTTTT.

The V call is TRBV29-1, the J call TRBJ1-1; D is undetermined. The CDR3 extends over 11 amino acids. The germline gives CDR1 SQVTM, CDR2 ANQGSEA. V dropped 4 bases and J dropped 6 bases, with 9 bases sitting between them. CDR3 in DNA: TGCAGCGTTGTCGATACCGCTGAAGCTTTCTTT. Encoded protein: CSVVDTAEAFF.

The chain recombines TRBV29-1 with TRBJ1-1; 7 positions match TRBD1. CDR1 and CDR2 (germline): SQVTM, ANQGSEA. With V trimmed by 2 bases and J by 4 bases, 4 bases remained unmatched. The CDR3 loop spans 13 amino acids. This CDR3 reads CSVEKGAATEAFF. The CDR3 bases are TGCAGCGTTGAAAAGGGGGCGGCCACTGAAGCTTTCTTT.

The CDR3 reads CASSLGKFSGNTIYF. The CDR3 nucleotides are TGTGCCAGCAGCCTTGGAAAATTCTCTGGAAACACCATATATTTT. The chain links TRBV6-1 to TRBJ1-3; no clear D. This CDR3 has 15 residues. V was clipped by 6 bases and J by 0 bases, with 12 bases between them. Per germline, CDR1 MNHNS and CDR2 SASEGT.

Notes on this clone: In the same sample, other DNA sequences code for this CDR3. V usage is TRBV5-1 and J usage is TRBJ2-1, with TRBD1 identical over 10 bases. The CDR3 totals 15 residues. Germline-derived CDR1 and CDR2 are SGHRS and YFSETQ. Germline trimming cut 0 bases from V and 7 bases from J; bases unmatched to any gene: 4. The CDR3 is CASSLVGQGSNEQFF. In nucleotides, the CDR3 is TGCGCCAGCAGCTTGGTGGGACAGGGGTCAAATGAGCAGTTCTTC.

This clone is a singleton in its sample. The rearrangement links TRBV9 to TRBJ1-6, with D unclear. Between the trimmed V and J ends, which lost 6 bases and 8 bases, there was a span of 15 bases. From germline, CDR1 is SGDLS and CDR2 YYNGEE. The length of the CDR3 is 14 residues. The CDR3 DNA is TGTGCCAGCACGTTAGACGCGAAGGATTCACCCCTCCACTTT. Its translation: CASTLDAKDSPLHF.

V and J are TRBV7-9 and TRBJ2-3, with 10 bases that match TRBD2. The germline V gene has CDR1 SEHNR and CDR2 FQNEAQ (reference sequence). With V trimmed by 5 bases and J by 1 base, 6 bases remained unmatched. This CDR3 contains 16 residues. CDR3: CASSVGTSARTDTQYF. The CDR3 region has the DNA TGTGCCAGCAGCGTAGGGACTAGCGCGCGCACAGATACGCAGTATTTT.

This chain joins TRBV4-2 and TRBJ2-2; TRBD2 aligns across 8 bases. Germline V gene sequence: CDR1 LGHNA, CDR2 YNFKEQ. After removal of 3 bases from V and 3 bases from J, the junction contained 15 bases not matched to a gene. CDR3 length: 19 residues. The CDR3 DNA is TGTGCCAGCAGCCAGGCACCGGGACTAGGACTCTTTTACACCGGGGAGCTGTTTTTT. Protein product: CASSQAPGLGLFYTGELFF.

This clone was recorded only once. The V gene is TRBV27, the J gene TRBJ2-5; D is tentatively TRBD1 or TRBD2 (5 bases each). The CDR3 spans 12 residues. Per germline, CDR1 MNHEY and CDR2 SMNVEV (reference sequence). V lost 5 bases and J lost 4, with 8 bases in between. The CDR3 here is CASSGGSETQYF. The CDR3 DNA follows: TGTGCCAGCAGTGGGGGATCAGAGACCCAGTACTTC.

This clone was recorded a few times. V gene TRBV6-6 combines with J gene TRBJ2-7; 8 bases are shared with TRBD2. Germline trimming cut 1 base from V and 3 bases from J; bases unmatched to any gene: 2. The CDR3 has 14 residues. The germline CDR1 and CDR2 sequences are MNHNY and SVGAGI (reference sequence). The CDR3 DNA sequence: TGTGCCAGCAGTTACTTTGGGACTAGCTACGAGCAGTACTTC. Its translation is CASSYFGTSYEQYF.

V and J are TRBV7-9 and TRBJ1-2, with D hard to call. The CDR3 runs to 11 residues. Germline lookup yields CDR1 SEHNR and CDR2 FQNEAQ (reference sequence). Between the trimmed V and J ends, which lost 5 bases and 7 bases, there was a span of 8 bases. The CDR3 region has the DNA TGTGCCAGCAGCGTCGGGGTTGGCTACACCTTC. Its protein product is CASSVGVGYTF.

This clone was observed a handful of times. This rearrangement joins TRBV6-4 to TRBJ1-2; 7 nucleotides match TRBD1. CDR1 and CDR2 from the germline V gene are MRHNA and SNTAGT. V trimming: 8 bases; J trimming: 0 bases; junction bases outside the gene matches: 6. This CDR3 is 14 amino acids long. The CDR3 sequence is CASPRGLANYGYTF. DNA of the CDR3: TGTGCCAGCCCCAGGGGGTTAGCTAACTATGGCTACACCTTC.

This clone showed up just a few times. This rearrangement joins TRBV4-1 to TRBJ1-4; D remains ambiguous. The germline V gene encodes CDR1 MGHRA and CDR2 YSYEKL. The CDR3 length is 15 residues. V lost 2 bases and J 5 bases, leaving 12 bases between the germline ends. CDR3 sequence: CASSQSERENEKLFF. Here the CDR3 DNA reads TGCGCCAGCAGCCAATCTGAGAGAGAGAATGAAAAACTGTTTTTT.

Comments on this clone: Other DNA sequences in the sample encode the same CDR3. The rearrangement uses TRBV9 and TRBJ2-7; a weak D match, TRBD2 (7 bases). The CDR3 totals 14 residues. CDR1 SGDLS and CDR2 YYNGEE come from the germline V gene. Trimming removed 0 bases from V and 6 bases from J, with 13 bases in between. The CDR3 DNA is TGTGCCAGCAGCGTAGTTGGGGGAGGGGGCGAGCAGTACTTC. As protein: CASSVVGGGGEQYF.